This T cell receptor (beta chain) was recorded in a study of blood T cell repertoires in COVID-19. For the study at large: The United States, Italy and Spain were the sources of the acute and convalescent COVID-19 samples. In each case, the material was cDNA or gDNA derived from T cells, B-cell-depleted T cells, or PBMCs.

Per the original methods: Reference gene primer amplification gave nucleated cell count estimates. The repertoire was sequenced with immunoSEQ multiplex PCR; TCRdb's copy has only in-frame clones and lacks some. That table supplies the V and J calls and clone size; D and trimming were determined from the DNA. This table has around 300,000 clones, roughly 84% appearing once. Losses at the gene ends were 6 bases for V and 2 bases for J; bases not matched to a gene: 6. The CDR3 spans 14 residues. Germline values: CDR1 MNHEY, CDR2 SVGAGI. This TCR derives from a man between 45 and 60 years old with active or convalescent COVID-19. The sequencing input was peripheral blood. This sequence joins TRBV6-5 and TRBJ1-2; TRBD1 matches 7 bases. CDR3 coding DNA: TGTGCCAGCAGAGACCAGGGGGGAAACTATGGCTACACCTTC. Its protein is CASRDQGGNYGYTF.